These 11 T cell receptor beta chains were all obtained from the same sample, sequenced in a study. TCRdb reprocessed the 5' RACE reads with MiXCR, giving one entry per CDR3 protein. The sample has just under 65,000 distinct CDR3 sequences; about 22% are singletons. The sequenced material came from memory CD4+ T cells sorted from a lymph node. Specified subset: memory CD4+ T cells, CD4+CD45RO+CD25-. The receptors here all came from a female donor with breast cancer.

This clonotype was counted only a few times. This rearrangement joins TRBV6-2 or TRBV6-3 to TRBJ2-1; 11 positions match TRBD2. With V trimmed by 4 bases and J by 8 bases, 4 bases remained unmatched. Germline assignment: CDR1 MNHEY and CDR2 SVGEGT. This CDR3 has 14 amino acids. CDR3 in amino acids: CASSSLAGGHEQFF. CDR3 bases: TGTGCCAGCAGTTCCTTAGCGGGGGGGCATGAGCAGTTCTTC.

This clonotype was detected ten times or more. This chain joins TRBV5-1 and TRBJ2-2, with D tentatively TRBD1 (6 bases). Trimming removed 0 bases at V and 3 bases at J, with 9 bases between. Germline V gene lookup returns CDR1 SGHRS and CDR2 YFSETQ. The CDR3 runs 15 residues. The CDR3 sequence is CASSLDRADTGELFF. As DNA, the CDR3 is TGCGCCAGCAGCTTGGACAGGGCGGACACCGGGGAGCTGTTTTTT.

This clonotype was seen a few times. The chain employs TRBV29-1 and TRBJ2-1; the match to TRBD2 covers 11 bases. The CDR3 consists of 14 residues. Germline loops: CDR1 SQVTM, CDR2 ANQGSEA. V lost 6 bases and J lost 3; bases outside the gene matches: 4. CDR3 sequence: CSVATSGIYNEQFF. The CDR3 bases are TGCAGCGTAGCGACTAGCGGGATCTACAATGAGCAGTTCTTC.

The chain has TRBV5-1 and TRBJ2-1; TRBD2 matches 8 bases. The ends lost 3 bases at V and 5 bases at J; junction bases unmatched: 4. The V gene's germline CDR1 is SGHRS and CDR2 YFSETQ. This CDR3 spans 14 amino acids. The CDR3 region has the DNA TGCGCCAGCAGCTCGGGGACTAGTAACAATGAGCAGTTCTTC. Its translation: CASSSGTSNNEQFF.

The CDR3: CASSLGLGNDQPQHF. CDR3 nucleotide sequence: TGCGCCAGCAGCTTGGGGTTGGGGAACGATCAGCCCCAGCATTTT. The chain carries TRBV5-1 and TRBJ1-5; the D is unclear. The germline V gene encodes CDR1 SGHRS and CDR2 YFSETQ. The V end lost 0 bases, the J end lost 5 bases, and 12 bases lay between the germline ends. This CDR3 has 15 amino acids. Looking up the rest from reference TRBV5-1 and TRBJ1-5 gives the full variable domain: KAGVTQTPRYLIKTRGQQVTLSCSPISGHRSVSWYQQTPGQGLQFLFEYFSETQRNKGNFPGRFSGRQFSNSRSEMNVSTLELGDSALYLCASSLGLGNDQPQHFGDGTRLSIL.

The chain recombines TRBV4-2 with TRBJ2-2; D is possibly TRBD1 or TRBD2 (5 bases each). Trimming took off 6 bases at V and 4 bases at J, with 24 bases between the two ends. The CDR3 is 18 residues long. The germline gives CDR1 LGHNA, CDR2 YNFKEQ. This chain's CDR3 is CASSLKRGQDYPTGELFF. The CDR3 DNA follows: TGTGCCAGCAGTCTAAAAAGGGGTCAAGACTACCCCACCGGGGAGCTGTTTTTT.

The sample holds a few counts of this clonotype. V and J are TRBV10-1 and TRBJ2-7, with TRBD1 matching 12 bases. CDR1 and CDR2 (germline): WNHNN, SYGVQD (reference sequence). The CDR3 has 15 residues. J gave up 4 bases and V 3 bases, and 4 bases lay outside the gene matches. The CDR3 spells CASSEGTGGSYEQYF. The CDR3 nucleotides are TGCGCCAGCAGTGAAGGGACAGGGGGCTCATACGAGCAGTACTTC.

In its sample, this clonotype was seen a few times. The chain has TRBV5-1 and TRBJ2-2; TRBD2 agrees at 9 bases. The ends lost 4 bases at V and 3 bases at J; junction bases unmatched: 4. CDR1 is SGHRS and CDR2 is YFSETQ in the germline V gene. CDR3 length: 15 residues. CDR3 DNA: TGCGCCAGCAGCGAGGTAGCGGGAGACACCGGGGAGCTGTTTTTT. As protein: CASSEVAGDTGELFF.

The V call is TRBV7-2, the J call TRBJ2-7, with D unresolved. Germline CDR1 is SGHTA and CDR2 is FQGNSA. V lost 5 bases to trimming and J lost 2 bases, with 10 bases between them. The CDR3 is 13 residues long. The CDR3 coding sequence is TGTGCCAGCAGCCGCTCCGGCCCCTACGAGCAGTACTTC. Its protein is CASSRSGPYEQYF.

This clonotype showed up just a few times. This chain connects TRBV12-3 or TRBV12-4 to TRBJ1-1; D gene ambiguous. Trimming left V 5 bases short and J 1 base short, with 8 bases between. This CDR3 comprises 13 residues. In nucleotides, the CDR3 is TGTGCCAGCAGTCAGACCTCGAACACTGAAGCTTTCTTT. Encoded protein: CASSQTSNTEAFF.

The chain combines TRBV10-3 with TRBJ2-3, with no clear D. Trimming left V 3 bases short and J 6 bases short, with 4 bases between. Germline CDR1 ENHRY, CDR2 SYGVKD. This CDR3 has 11 amino acids. CDR3 coding DNA: TGTGCCATCAGTGATAAGGATACGCAGTATTTT. This encodes CAISDKDTQYF.